Below, one T cell receptor beta chain is given with its context. Its antigen is unidentified. This record comes from a study of vaccination and CD4 T cells after COVID-19. The CDR3 spans 12 residues. Trimming removed 0 bases at V and 7 bases at J, with 7 bases between. The germline V gene encodes CDR1 SGHRS and CDR2 YFSETQ. General study findings and limits: In convalescent patients, 304 of 307 vaccine-specific clones were mono-reactive for SARS-CoV-2 spike.

The treatment here: approximately 9-day PBMC culture with coronavirus spike peptide pools or control peptides (ViraFEST assay). Once peptide pools had expanded antigen-specific T cells, ViraFEST sequenced TCRs. From the roughly 11-day cultures, CD4+ T cells were isolated by negative selection. The assay that was used to sequence DNA from cultured CD4+ T cells was the Oncomine TCR Beta short-read assay. TCRdb reprocessed the PCR reads via MiXCR and lists one record per CDR3 protein. The sample carries some 16,000 distinct CDR3 sequences, 56% recorded once. The clonotype originates from a human donor who had recovered from COVID-19. Sequencing was carried out using CD4+ T cells from blood, cultured in vitro. This chain connects TRBV5-1 to TRBJ1-2; no clear D. The CDR3 DNA reads as TGCGCCAGCAGCTTGGACGCTAGTGGCTACACCTTC. Translation: CASSLDASGYTF.